The rows below give T cell receptor beta chains drawn from one sample of a study of T cell changes during pregnancy in multiple sclerosis. This table comes from immunoSEQ multiplex PCR, and its TCRdb copy is limited to in-frame clones, with some not included. The sample yields roughly 34,000 clones, about 90% seen once. Source: CD8+ T cells from peripheral blood mononuclear cells, taken in the third trimester of pregnancy. These receptors all stem from a female donor with multiple sclerosis, enrolled in a pregnancy study. The CDR3 runs from the conserved cysteine through the conserved F or W. The D gene is left open where the match is weak. Clone size appears in some rows only: once, few, many, or a class for an expanded clone.

d_gene: NA
abundance: NA
j_gene: TRBJ2-7
v_gene: TRBV9
CDR3aa: CASSVEEGGLFYEQYF
CDR3nt: TGTGCCAGCAGCGTAGAGGAAGGGGGTCTCTTCTACGAGCAGTACTTC

d_gene: TRBD2
abundance: NA
j_gene: TRBJ2-3
v_gene: TRBV29-1
CDR3aa: CSVGGMFGDTQYF
CDR3nt: TGCAGCGTGGGGGGGATGTTTGGAGATACGCAGTATTTT

d_gene: TRBD2
abundance: NA
j_gene: TRBJ2-3
v_gene: TRBV7-8
CDR3aa: CASSLVGLGGDTQYF
CDR3nt: TGTGCCAGCAGCTTAGTGGGACTGGGAGGGGATACGCAGTATTTT

d_gene: TRBD2
abundance: NA
j_gene: TRBJ2-1
v_gene: TRBV7-2
CDR3aa: CASSTLSGLAGGNEQFF
CDR3nt: TGTGCCAGCAGCACGCTATCGGGACTAGCGGGGGGCAATGAGCAGTTCTTC

d_gene: NA
abundance: NA
j_gene: TRBJ2-6
v_gene: TRBV10-3
CDR3aa: CAILMEGRGANVLTF
CDR3nt: TGTGCCATCTTGATGGAGGGTCGGGGGGCCAACGTCCTGACTTTC

d_gene: TRBD1
abundance: NA
j_gene: TRBJ2-7
v_gene: TRBV6-1
CDR3aa: CASRAQGYEQYF
CDR3nt: TGTGCCAGCAGGGCACAGGGGTACGAGCAGTACTTC

d_gene: TRBD1
abundance: NA
j_gene: TRBJ2-3
v_gene: TRBV7-6
CDR3aa: CASSRGQGWDTDTQYF
CDR3nt: TGTGCCAGCAGCCGGGGACAGGGTTGGGACACAGATACGCAGTATTTT

d_gene: NA
abundance: NA
j_gene: TRBJ1-3
v_gene: TRBV6-5
CDR3aa: CASSYDGTGNTIYF
CDR3nt: TGTGCCAGCAGTTACGACGGGACTGGAAACACCATATATTTT

d_gene: NA
abundance: NA
j_gene: TRBJ1-5
v_gene: TRBV6-1
CDR3aa: CASSPLTENQPQHF
CDR3nt: TGTGCCAGCAGCCCACTGACAGAGAATCAGCCCCAGCATTTT

d_gene: TRBD1
abundance: NA
j_gene: TRBJ1-1
v_gene: TRBV6-5
CDR3aa: CASTSDRESDTEAFF
CDR3nt: TGTGCCAGCACCTCAGACAGGGAGTCAGACACTGAAGCTTTCTTT

d_gene: TRBD2
abundance: NA
j_gene: TRBJ2-3
v_gene: TRBV27
CDR3aa: CASSFYGTNTDTQYF
CDR3nt: TGTGCCAGCAGTTTCTACGGGACTAACACAGATACGCAGTATTTT

d_gene: TRBD1
abundance: NA
j_gene: TRBJ2-7
v_gene: TRBV9
CDR3aa: CASSGSGTGGSEQYF
CDR3nt: TGTGCCAGCAGCGGCTCCGGGACAGGGGGAAGCGAGCAGTACTTC

d_gene: TRBD2
abundance: once
j_gene: TRBJ2-3
v_gene: TRBV7-9
CDR3aa: CASSVSGGYTDTQYF
CDR3nt: TGTGCCAGCAGCGTCTCCGGGGGGTACACAGATACGCAGTATTTT

d_gene: TRBD2
abundance: NA
j_gene: TRBJ2-3
v_gene: TRBV9
CDR3aa: CASSVEGGGAEDTQYF
CDR3nt: TGTGCCAGCAGCGTAGAGGGCGGGGGGGCCGAAGATACGCAGTATTTT

d_gene: NA
abundance: NA
j_gene: TRBJ1-1
v_gene: TRBV4-3
CDR3aa: CASSQGSAGTEAFF
CDR3nt: TGCGCCAGCAGCCAAGGCTCCGCGGGGACTGAAGCTTTCTTT

d_gene: TRBD1
abundance: NA
j_gene: TRBJ1-1
v_gene: TRBV7-4
CDR3aa: CASSGDSTNTEAFF
CDR3nt: TGTGCCAGCAGCGGGGACAGTACCAACACTGAAGCTTTCTTT

d_gene: NA
abundance: NA
j_gene: TRBJ2-3
v_gene: TRBV5-4
CDR3aa: CASSLPGLADTQYF
CDR3nt: TGTGCCAGCAGCTTACCGGGGTTGGCAGATACGCAGTATTTT

d_gene: TRBD1
abundance: NA
j_gene: TRBJ1-6
v_gene: TRBV15
CDR3aa: CATSGRTGTNSPLHF
CDR3nt: TGTGCCACCAGCGGGCGGACAGGGACCAATTCACCCCTCCACTTT

d_gene: NA
abundance: NA
j_gene: TRBJ2-7
v_gene: TRBV5-4
CDR3aa: CASSSDRQELYEQYF
CDR3nt: TGTGCCAGCAGCTCCGATAGACAGGAACTCTACGAGCAGTACTTC

d_gene: NA
abundance: NA
j_gene: TRBJ1-2
v_gene: TRBV6-1
CDR3aa: CASSVRDFYYGYTF
CDR3nt: TGTGCCAGCAGTGTACGGGATTTCTACTATGGCTACACCTTC

d_gene: NA
abundance: NA
j_gene: TRBJ1-1
v_gene: TRBV6-1
CDR3aa: CASSEALRPNRETTEAFF
CDR3nt: TGTGCCAGCAGTGAAGCGCTTCGGCCGAACAGGGAGACCACTGAAGCTTTCTTT

d_gene: NA
abundance: NA
j_gene: TRBJ1-2
v_gene: TRBV4-3
CDR3aa: CASSLNPGANYGYTF
CDR3nt: TGCGCCAGCAGCCTTAATCCGGGGGCTAACTATGGCTACACCTTC

d_gene: NA
abundance: NA
j_gene: TRBJ1-3
v_gene: TRBV6-6
CDR3aa: CATLPRGGNTIYF
CDR3nt: TGTGCCACCCTCCCCCGGGGTGGAAACACCATATATTTT

d_gene: TRBD1
abundance: once
j_gene: TRBJ2-7
v_gene: TRBV4-3
CDR3aa: CASSQDYQGAGEQYF
CDR3nt: TGCGCCAGCAGCCAAGATTACCAGGGGGCAGGGGAGCAGTACTTC

d_gene: TRBD2
abundance: NA
j_gene: TRBJ2-2
v_gene: TRBV7-3
CDR3aa: CASSSLAGGPTGELFF
CDR3nt: TGTGCCAGCAGCTCCCTAGCGGGGGGGCCGACCGGGGAGCTGTTTTTT

d_gene: NA
abundance: few
j_gene: TRBJ1-2
v_gene: TRBV27
CDR3aa: CASSLSGVHGYTF
CDR3nt: TGTGCCAGCAGTTTATCCGGAGTCCATGGCTACACCTTC

d_gene: NA
abundance: NA
j_gene: TRBJ2-5
v_gene: TRBV5-4
CDR3aa: CASSLRASAKETQYF
CDR3nt: TGTGCCAGCAGCTTGAGGGCTAGCGCAAAAGAGACCCAGTACTTC

d_gene: TRBD1
abundance: few
j_gene: TRBJ1-1
v_gene: TRBV6-5
CDR3aa: CAPGTGGAGTEAFF
CDR3nt: TGTGCCCCAGGGACAGGGGGTGCGGGGACTGAAGCTTTCTTT

d_gene: NA
abundance: NA
j_gene: TRBJ2-7
v_gene: TRBV18
CDR3aa: CASSRGGGPYEQYF
CDR3nt: TGTGCCAGCTCCCGAGGGGGGGGACCCTACGAGCAGTACTTC

d_gene: NA
abundance: NA
j_gene: TRBJ2-7
v_gene: TRBV7-9
CDR3aa: CASSPGGTGNPYEQYF
CDR3nt: TGTGCCAGCAGCCCCGGCGGTACGGGGAACCCCTACGAGCAGTACTTC

d_gene: NA
abundance: NA
j_gene: TRBJ1-6
v_gene: TRBV2
CDR3aa: CARNSRGSYNSPLHF
CDR3nt: TGTGCCAGGAACTCTAGGGGCTCCTATAATTCACCCCTCCACTTT

d_gene: TRBD2
abundance: NA
j_gene: TRBJ2-7
v_gene: TRBV27
CDR3aa: CASSLALAGAPSYEQYF
CDR3nt: TGTGCCAGCAGTTTAGCCCTAGCGGGGGCCCCCAGCTACGAGCAGTACTTC

d_gene: TRBD1
abundance: few
j_gene: TRBJ1-3
v_gene: TRBV4-3
CDR3aa: CASSHEGQLSGNTIYF
CDR3nt: TGCGCCAGCAGCCACGAGGGACAGCTCTCTGGAAACACCATATATTTT

d_gene: TRBD2
abundance: medium-sized
j_gene: TRBJ2-2
v_gene: TRBV6-4
CDR3aa: CASSHSGGNTGELFF
CDR3nt: TGTGCCAGCAGTCATAGCGGGGGTAACACCGGGGAGCTGTTTTTT

d_gene: NA
abundance: NA
j_gene: TRBJ2-1
v_gene: TRBV4-2
CDR3aa: CASSQEPGDSYNEQFF
CDR3nt: TGTGCCAGCAGCCAAGAACCCGGGGACTCCTACAATGAGCAGTTCTTC

d_gene: TRBD1
abundance: NA
j_gene: TRBJ2-7
v_gene: TRBV4-3
CDR3aa: CASSQQTGGSYEQYF
CDR3nt: TGCGCCAGCAGCCAACAGACAGGGGGGTCCTACGAGCAGTACTTC

d_gene: NA
abundance: NA
j_gene: TRBJ1-6
v_gene: TRBV19
CDR3aa: CASRAAPNSPLHF
CDR3nt: TGTGCCAGTAGGGCGGCCCCCAATTCACCCCTCCACTTT